The sequence of this T cell receptor (beta chain) was determined in a study of CD8 T cells in Susac syndrome. Findings of the study overall: An acknowledgment was made by the study that its TCR sequencing and HLA analysis involved relatively few individuals.

Remarks on this clonotype: Its antigen remains unknown.

The CDR3 spans 11 residues. The V end was cut by 6 bases, the J end by 0 bases, with 3 bases between. Germline CDR1 reads SNHLY; CDR2 reads FYNNEI. The RNA, roughly 0.45 to 1 ug, was put through reverse transcription using random hexamers. Amplification of TCR beta CDR3 spanned 54 Vbeta and 13 Jbeta via immunoSEQ multiplex PCR. One entry per CDR3 protein results from TCRdb running MiXCR on the immunoSEQ multiplex PCR reads. This sample carries approximately 120,000 distinct CDR3 sequences, roughly 91% of them seen once, and the ten largest clones take about 0.14%. Peripheral blood CD8+ and CD4+ T cells were profiled by TCR beta sequencing. While serving as controls, healthy donors were matched for age and sex.

This receptor was taken from a human donor in good health. The rearrangement uses TRBV2 and TRBJ2-7, with D uncertain. Material: CD4+ T cells from PBMCs. CDR3 nucleotide sequence: TGTGCCAGCAGAGTCTCCTACGAGCAGTACTTC. This sequence encodes CASRVSYEQYF.